Detailed here is one T cell receptor (beta chain). The antigen is unknown. Arm-PCR of CDR3 regions with iRepertoire HTBI primers generated TCR beta libraries. TCRdb re-called the multiplex PCR reads with MiXCR, one entry per CDR3 protein. The sample includes 700,000 or so distinct CDR3 sequences, 25% to 30% of them seen just once. These data come from a study of regulatory T cells in long-lasting Graves disease. V shed 6 bases and J 4 bases; nucleotides not matched to a gene: 14. Germline lookup yields CDR1 MGHDK and CDR2 SYGVNS. The CDR3 runs to 17 residues. Overall study findings and caveats: Persistent disease preferred TRBV28, TRBJ1-2 and TRBJ2-5. A limited number of samples was an acknowledged limitation.

Time point in this sample: persistent/refractory GD, antithyroid drugs over 5 years with positive TRAb. RNA isolated from PBMCs was used to make the TCR library. The sequence came from a female donor with Graves disease. The chain links TRBV25-1 to TRBJ2-2, with 7 positions matching TRBD1. The source material was peripheral blood mononuclear cells (PBMCs), sampled when the disease was refractory, from a patient treated with antithyroid drugs. The CDR3 reads CASSARIGGAGTGELFF. The CDR3 coding sequence is TGTGCCAGCAGCGCCCGTATAGGGGGCGCCGGCACCGGGGAGCTGTTTTTT.